This T cell receptor beta chain appears in the sequencing data of a study of vaccination and CD4 T cells after COVID-19. Study overall: The stimulus for the cells was overlapping spike peptides derived from SARS-CoV-2, HCoV-NL63, HCoV-OC43 and HCoV-229E.

Treatment of the sample: approximately 10-day PBMC culture with coronavirus spike peptide pools or control peptides (ViraFEST assay). This clonotype appeared once. The antigen remains undetermined. Sequencing of cultured CD4+ T cell DNA used the Oncomine TCR Beta short-read assay. MiXCR, run by TCRdb on the PCR reads, gives a single entry per CDR3 protein. The sample lists approximately 15,000 distinct CDR3 sequences; 50% to 60% were seen once. V was shortened by 1 base and J by 4 bases, with 8 bases between the two germline ends. The CDR3 is made up of 14 amino acids. From germline, CDR1 is SEHNR and CDR2 FQNEAQ (reference sequence).

The genes are TRBV7-9 and TRBJ2-1, with D hard to call. The TCR originated in a human donor who had recovered from COVID-19. Sequencing was performed on CD4+ T cells from blood, cultured in vitro. The CDR3 loop reads CASSLGVGYNEQFF. The CDR3 DNA reads TGTGCCAGCAGCTTAGGGGTGGGGTACAATGAGCAGTTCTTC.